The rows below give T cell receptor beta chains drawn from one sample of a study of immune characterization of retroperitoneal liposarcoma. TCRdb called the PCR reads again in MiXCR, with one record for every CDR3 protein. The profile shows 1,700 or so distinct CDR3 sequences, roughly half of them singletons. Sequencing was performed on tumor tissue. The source of these receptors is a male donor with retroperitoneal liposarcoma. CDR3s include the opening cysteine and the closing phenylalanine or tryptophan. Fields, in order: CDR3 protein, CDR3 DNA, J gene, V gene, D gene. D genes are given only for firm matches.

CDR3: CASSVGEFSYEQFF; DNA: TGTGCCAGCAGTGTAGGGGAGTTCTCCTACGAGCAGTTCTTC; J: TRBJ2-1; V: TRBV6-1; D: -